The entry below gives a single T cell receptor (beta chain) sequence along with its context. The antigen is not known. Antigen-specific CD4+ T cells were first expanded with viral peptide pools by the ViraFEST assay and only then sequenced. When ten to eleven days of culture had elapsed, CD4+ T cells were isolated. Infection dated between March and December 2020, before the Alpha, Beta and Delta variants reached the United States. The assay was immunoSEQ multiplex PCR, and TCRdb's table has in-frame clones only and misses some. Of about 22,000 clones in the sample, approximately 76% are singletons; the top ten hold roughly 17%. This specimen comes from a study of vaccination effects on CD4 cells after COVID-19. The CDR3 loop spans 14 amino acids. The trim removed 4 bases at V and 3 bases at J, leaving 6 bases unmatched. Germline lookup yields CDR1 SGDLS and CDR2 YYNGEE.

Sequenced here: CD4+ T cells from PBMCs cultured with SARS-CoV-2 spike peptides, sampled before COVID-19 vaccination. This clonotype was sampled from a human donor who had a prior SARS-CoV-2 infection. This rearrangement joins TRBV9 to TRBJ2-7; 8 bases match TRBD2. The CDR3 region is CASSPTGGDYEQYF. The DNA of the CDR3 is TGTGCCAGCAGCCCTACGGGGGGGGACTACGAGCAGTACTTC. The complete variable domain, with remaining parts taken from reference TRBV9 and TRBJ2-7, reads DSGVTQTPKHLITATGQRVTLRCSPRSGDLSVYWYQQSLDQGLQFLIQYYNGEERAKGNILERFSAQQFPDLHSELNLSSLELGDSALYFCASSPTGGDYEQYFGPGTRLTVT.